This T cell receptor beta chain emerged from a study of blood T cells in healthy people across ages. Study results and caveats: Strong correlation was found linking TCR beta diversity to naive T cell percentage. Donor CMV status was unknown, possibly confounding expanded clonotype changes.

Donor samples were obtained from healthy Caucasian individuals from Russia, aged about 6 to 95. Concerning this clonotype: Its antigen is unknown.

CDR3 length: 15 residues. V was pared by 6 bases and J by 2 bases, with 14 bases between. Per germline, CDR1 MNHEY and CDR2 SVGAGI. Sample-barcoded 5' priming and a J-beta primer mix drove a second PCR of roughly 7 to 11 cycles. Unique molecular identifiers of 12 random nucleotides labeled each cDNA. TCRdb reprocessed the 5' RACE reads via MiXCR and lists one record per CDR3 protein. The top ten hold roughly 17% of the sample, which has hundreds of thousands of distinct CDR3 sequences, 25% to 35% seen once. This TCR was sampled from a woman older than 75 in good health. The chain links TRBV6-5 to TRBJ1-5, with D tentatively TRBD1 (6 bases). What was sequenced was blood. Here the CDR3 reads CASRPSSGGNQPQHF. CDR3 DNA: TGTGCCAGCAGACCGTCGTCAGGGGGCAATCAGCCCCAGCATTTT.